The rows below give T cell receptor beta chains drawn from one sample of a study of cytomegalovirus exposure and HLA in healthy donors. Measured with immunoSEQ multiplex PCR; TCRdb has only the in-frame clones, and not every one. The sample features 40,000 or so clones, with 7.5% to 9% in its top ten. Sequencing was performed on PBMCs. The receptors come from a male donor in good health and CMV-seronegative. Each CDR3 is given with its conserved first and last residue. The D gene is left open where the match is weak.

TRBJ1-2 | TRBV11-2 | TRBD1 | CASSGDRTNYGYTF | TGTGCCAGCAGCGGGGACAGGACCAACTATGGCTACACCTTC
TRBJ2-3 | TRBV11-2 | TRBD2 | CASSLEGRGLTDTQYF | TGTGCCAGCAGCTTAGAGGGGAGGGGTCTCACAGATACGCAGTATTTT
TRBJ2-1 | TRBV7-7 | TRBD2 | CASSFRLAYEQFF | TGTGCCAGCAGCTTCCGACTAGCCTATGAGCAGTTCTTC
TRBJ2-7 | TRBV4-1 | - | CASSQVGGADIYEQYF | TGCGCCAGCAGCCAAGTCGGTGGGGCTGACATCTACGAGCAGTACTTC
TRBJ2-7 | TRBV29-1 | - | CSAHAQGKYEQYF | TGCAGCGCCCACGCTCAGGGGAAGTACGAGCAGTACTTC
TRBJ2-5 | TRBV20-1 | - | CSARDGRTQYF | TGCAGTGCTAGAGATGGGAGGACCCAGTACTTC
TRBJ2-3 | TRBV28 | TRBD2 | CASGPGGDTDTQYF | TGTGCCAGCGGACCGGGAGGAGACACAGATACGCAGTATTTT
TRBJ2-7 | TRBV27 | TRBD1 | CASSSLLDRGNEQYF | TGTGCCAGCAGTTCGCTTCTGGACAGGGGCAACGAGCAGTACTTC
TRBJ2-1 | TRBV9 | - | CASSVSGTPYNEQFF | TGTGCCAGCAGCGTATCCGGGACACCGTACAATGAGCAGTTCTTC
TRBJ1-2 | TRBV5-6 | - | CASRQLTNYGYTF | TGTGCCAGCCGACAGCTGACTAACTATGGCTACACCTTC
TRBJ2-3 | TRBV2 | - | CASSASGTSTDTQYF | TGTGCCAGCAGTGCCTCCGGGACTAGCACAGATACGCAGTATTTT
TRBJ2-7 | TRBV7-9 | - | CASSSGGGRDEQYF | TGTGCCAGCAGCTCCGGTGGAGGAAGAGACGAGCAGTACTTC
TRBJ2-1 | TRBV20-1 | - | CSATRYNEQFF | TGCAGTGCTACTAGGTACAATGAGCAGTTCTTC
TRBJ2-5 | TRBV6-5 | TRBD2 | CASSYSGLALETQYF | TGTGCCAGCAGTTACTCCGGACTAGCTCTAGAGACCCAGTACTTC
TRBJ2-6 | TRBV6-1 | - | CASSATGGRTGANVLTF | TGTGCCAGCAGTGCGACCGGGGGGCGTACAGGGGCCAACGTCCTGACTTTC
TRBJ2-7 | TRBV18 | TRBD2 | CASSRRTSDSYEQYF | TGTGCCAGCTCACGTCGGACTAGCGACTCCTACGAGCAGTACTTC
TRBJ1-1 | TRBV6-5 | TRBD1 | CASSRQGSNTEAFF | TGTGCCAGCAGCCGACAGGGATCGAACACTGAAGCTTTCTTT
TRBJ1-1 | TRBV7-9 | TRBD1 | CASSPWTGSVTEAFF | TGTGCCAGCAGCCCCTGGACAGGGTCGGTCACTGAAGCTTTCTTT
TRBJ2-2 | TRBV7-3 | TRBD2 | CASSRNPLSSGGAGELFF | TGTGCCAGCAGCCGCAACCCCCTCTCTAGCGGGGGGGCCGGGGAGCTGTTTTTT
TRBJ2-1 | TRBV30 | TRBD2 | CAWSDSGSKQFF | TGTGCCTGGAGTGATAGCGGGAGTAAGCAGTTCTTC
TRBJ2-3 | TRBV19 | TRBD2 | CASSSGLDDTDTQYF | TGTGCCAGTAGTTCTGGACTAGACGACACAGATACGCAGTATTTT
TRBJ2-7 | TRBV5-4 | - | CASSVTGYGSYEQYF | TGTGCCAGCAGCGTAACAGGGTATGGGTCCTACGAGCAGTACTTC
TRBJ2-1 | TRBV9 | TRBD2 | CASSVDLLAGAPLF | TGTGCCAGCAGCGTGGACCTTCTAGCGGGTGCCCCGCTCTTC
TRBJ2-5 | TRBV18 | TRBD2 | CASSTAGGETQYF | TGTGCCAGCTCCACCGCCGGGGGGGAGACCCAGTACTTC
TRBJ2-1 | TRBV7-2 | TRBD2 | CASSSSGGSYNEQFF | TGTGCCAGCAGCTCCTCGGGAGGGTCTTACAATGAGCAGTTCTTC
TRBJ1-1 | TRBV29-1 | - | CSVGDPTGGGAFF | TGCAGCGTTGGGGACCCGACAGGCGGTGGAGCTTTCTTT
TRBJ2-6 | TRBV4-2 | TRBD2 | CASSQGIRLAGSGANVLTF | TGTGCCAGCAGCCAAGGTATCCGACTAGCGGGATCTGGGGCCAACGTCCTGACTTTC
TRBJ2-7 | TRBV10-1 | - | CASSETGQVHDGEQYF | TGCGCCAGCAGTGAGACAGGGCAGGTCCACGATGGCGAGCAGTACTTC
TRBJ1-1 | TRBV28 | - | CASFTGTRKPFF | TGTGCCAGCTTTACCGGGACAAGGAAACCTTTCTTT
TRBJ1-1 | TRBV5-1 | - | CASSLEGRAEAFF | TGCGCCAGCAGCTTGGAAGGGCGGGCTGAAGCTTTCTTT
TRBJ1-5 | TRBV11-3 | - | CASSPTLRYSNQPQHF | TGTGCCAGTAGCCCAACCCTCAGGTATAGCAATCAGCCCCAGCATTTT
TRBJ2-1 | TRBV11-3 | TRBD2 | CASSSRLAGANEQFF | TGTGCCAGCAGCTCTAGACTAGCGGGAGCCAATGAGCAGTTCTTC
TRBJ2-5 | TRBV5-4 | - | CASSSARQETQYF | TGTGCCAGCAGCTCGGCTAGGCAAGAGACCCAGTACTTC
TRBJ2-5 | TRBV7-2 | - | CASSSVTGTRYF | TGTGCCAGCAGCTCTGTCACAGGGACACGGTACTTC
TRBJ2-7 | TRBV6-5 | TRBD1 | CASRHGQGAKDEYF | TGTGCCAGCAGACACGGACAGGGGGCGAAGGACGAGTACTTC
TRBJ2-3 | TRBV30 | TRBD2 | CAWTSTSGVQYF | TGTGCCTGGACTTCGACTAGCGGGGTGCAGTATTTT
TRBJ1-2 | TRBV6-5 | - | CASSYEGRSLYGYTF | TGTGCCAGCAGTTACGAGGGCCGCTCGCTCTATGGCTACACCTTC
TRBJ1-2 | TRBV28 | - | CASRSRGNYGYTF | TGTGCCAGCAGGTCCAGGGGTAACTATGGCTACACCTTC
TRBJ1-1 | TRBV19 | - | CASTQAAGRYGNTEAFF | TGTGCCAGTACCCAAGCCGCGGGGAGGTACGGGAACACTGAAGCTTTCTTT
TRBJ2-1 | TRBV30 | TRBD2 | CAWRIGLAGRGEQFF | TGTGCCTGGAGAATCGGACTAGCGGGAAGGGGCGAGCAGTTCTTC
TRBJ1-5 | TRBV4-2 | TRBD1 | CASSQAHTGGGPQHF | TGTGCCAGCAGCCAAGCCCACACAGGGGGCGGGCCCCAGCATTTT
TRBJ2-5 | TRBV7-9 | TRBD2 | CASSARTSGTETQYF | TGTGCCAGCAGCGCCCGGACTAGCGGGACTGAGACCCAGTACTTC
TRBJ2-7 | TRBV4-1 | TRBD2 | CASSQVKTSGHTYEQYF | TGCGCCAGCAGCCAAGTTAAGACTAGCGGGCATACCTACGAGCAGTACTTC
TRBJ2-5 | TRBV5-3 | TRBD1 | CARSLDADRGETQYF | TGTGCCAGAAGCTTAGACGCTGACAGGGGGGAGACCCAGTACTTC
TRBJ2-6 | TRBV27 | TRBD1 | CASSPGTGSGANVLTF | TGTGCCAGCAGTCCCGGGACAGGGTCTGGGGCCAACGTCCTGACTTTC
TRBJ2-6 | TRBV25-1 | - | CASRDTGGKYSGANVLTF | TGTGCCAGCAGGGACACAGGTGGGAAATACTCTGGGGCCAACGTCCTGACTTTC
TRBJ2-1 | TRBV5-4 | TRBD2 | CASSLPTSGRYNEQFF | TGTGCCAGCAGCTTGCCCACTAGCGGGAGATACAATGAGCAGTTCTTC
TRBJ2-1 | TRBV7-2 | TRBD2 | CASSSYLESGSSYNEQFF | TGTGCCAGCAGCTCCTACTTGGAGAGCGGGAGCTCCTACAATGAGCAGTTCTTC
TRBJ1-4 | TRBV7-9 | TRBD1 | CASSARTGGNEKLFF | TGTGCCAGCAGCGCCCGGACAGGGGGAAATGAAAAACTGTTTTTT
TRBJ2-1 | TRBV28 | - | CASSLAATYNEQFF | TGTGCCAGCAGTTTAGCGGCGACGTACAATGAGCAGTTCTTC
TRBJ2-1 | TRBV30 | TRBD2 | CAWTSGFYNEQFF | TGTGCCTGGACTAGCGGGTTCTACAATGAGCAGTTCTTC
TRBJ1-4 | TRBV20-1 | - | CSARGVEKLFF | TGCAGTGCCCGCGGGGTCGAAAAACTGTTTTTT
TRBJ2-5 | TRBV9 | TRBD1 | CASSVGDRGSETQYF | TGTGCCAGCAGCGTAGGGGACAGGGGGTCGGAGACCCAGTACTTC
TRBJ2-5 | TRBV13 | TRBD2 | CASSQSGRVILEETQYF | TGTGCCAGCAGCCAAAGCGGGAGGGTTATTCTTGAGGAGACCCAGTACTTC